This TCR beta chain was documented in a study of T-cell memory formation after mild COVID-19 (dated by TCRdb to the early 2020s). For context, the study as a whole: TCR sequence clusters from the two donors were largely donor specific. In a couple of donors, T-cell clones that expanded and contracted after mild COVID-19 were tracked by sequencing TCRalpha and TCRbeta repertoires over time. The cohort was made up of two young adult volunteers, one female and one male, who were previously healthy.

Findings and caveats that apply to the study as a whole: Balanced CD4/CD8 phenotypes were observed for clones contracting from day 15 to 85, whereas a bias towards CD4+ was observed for a second wave of clones expanding from day 15 to 37. Whether the second-wave clones peaking on day 37 were SARS-CoV-2 specific was not confirmed. Only two mild cases were covered by the study, and larger cohorts that include severe cases with pre-infection samples were considered necessary. The detection of some responding clones in pre-infection memory suggests that pre-existing cross-reactive memory T cells joined the SARS-CoV-2 response. Contracting CD4+ clones turned up mainly in the CM and EM memory subsets, whereas EMRA was where CD8+ clones were enriched.

For this chain, trimming is 8 bases at the V end and 0 bases at the J end, and the number of junction bases without a gene match is 3. Taken from the germline V gene, the CDR1 and CDR2 loops are WSHSY and SAAADI. Taken from cysteine to phenylalanine, the CDR3 has 13 residues. Only the CDR3 portion is preserved as DNA: 39 bases, with reading frame beginning at the first base. The instrument given in TCRdb is Illumina NovaSeq 6000. Using 5'RACE with constant-segment primers, TCRalpha and TCRbeta cDNA libraries were constructed, with sample barcodes and unique molecular identifiers added in the process. Trizol reagent was used to extract RNA from every sample. Libraries were amplified in two PCR steps, with a second sample barcode and Illumina TruSeq adapters added in the second step. Sequencing of libraries was performed on an Illumina NovaSeq with 2 x 150 bp paired-end reads. Turning to the authors' computational methods: Reads were demultiplexed and collapsed into UMI-guided consensus sequences with migec v1.2.7. Using mixcr v2.1.11, UMI consensuses were aligned to TRA and TRB V and J templates and then assembled into clonotypes. A clonotype was counted as expanded or contracted only when both edgeR and NoisET called the clonotype significant, with the noise models trained on biological replicates. For edgeR calls, the cutoffs were a false discovery rate-adjusted p below 0.01 and a log2 fold-change threshold of 1. As an exploratory analysis of dynamics, max-normalized trajectories of the 1000 most abundant clonotypes were examined by PCA with hierarchical clustering. The CD4 or CD8 phenotype of responding clones was assigned using the separately sequenced CD4+ and CD8+ repertoires. The raw public data were reprocessed by TCRdb itself: fastp quality trimming at Q25, MiXCR clonotype calling, in-frame beta chains only. Entries that share a CDR3 protein sequence are merged under the most common genes and DNA. The V and J calls and clone size come from TCRdb's table, not from the authors' own analysis. The sample table shows roughly 450,000 distinct CDR3 sequences, and about 20% are seen once. 9% to 15% of the sample is held by the ten biggest clonotypes.

On this clonotype itself: Its antigen is still unknown. No much larger clone exists at a distance of one base, and base qualities are not known.

PBMCs were isolated by Ficoll-Paque density gradient centrifugation. Sequencing used PBMCs or a T cell subset sorted from them (not recorded which). Rearrangement joined TRBV10-2 to TRBJ2-5, with TRBD2 matching 7 junction bases. The receptor was derived from an adult woman who had mild COVID-19 (a few samples of this study predate the infection). The sample titles of this study are shuffled in the database, so cell type and time point are left out; the donor was told from shared clones. The CDR3 region reads CASWGGYQETQYF. The nucleotides are TGCGCCAGCTGGGGGGGGTACCAAGAGACCCAGTACTTC.